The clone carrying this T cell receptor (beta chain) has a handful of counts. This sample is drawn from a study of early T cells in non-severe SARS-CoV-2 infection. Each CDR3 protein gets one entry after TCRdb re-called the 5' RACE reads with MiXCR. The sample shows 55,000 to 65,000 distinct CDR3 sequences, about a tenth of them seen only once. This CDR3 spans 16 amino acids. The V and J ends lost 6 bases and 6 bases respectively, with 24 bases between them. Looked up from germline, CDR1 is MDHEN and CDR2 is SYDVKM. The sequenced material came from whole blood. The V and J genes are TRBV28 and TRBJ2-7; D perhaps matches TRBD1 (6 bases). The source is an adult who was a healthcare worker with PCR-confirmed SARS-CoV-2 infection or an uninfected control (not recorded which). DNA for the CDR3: TGTGCCAGCAGCTCCGGGGCAGGGGCCACTCGGGGCGAGCAGTACTTC. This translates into CASSSGAGATRGEQYF.